Following are 2 T cell receptor beta chains from one sample sequenced in a study of blood T cell repertoires in COVID-19. Repertoires were generated with immunoSEQ multiplex PCR, while TCRdb's copy carries only in-frame clones and drops some. This sample has under 150,000 clones, with around 84% found just once. Sequenced: peripheral blood. The receptors originated from a human donor in a cohort sampled during active COVID-19.

This chain uses TRBV5-1 with TRBJ2-6; a possible D gene is TRBD1 (6 bases). Trimming took 7 bases from V and 0 from J, leaving 11 bases between them. Germline CDR1 and CDR2: SGHRS and YFSETQ. The CDR3 length is 15 residues. This CDR3 reads CASGQQGSGANVLTF. The CDR3 coding sequence is TGCGCCAGCGGACAACAGGGCTCTGGGGCCAACGTCCTGACTTTC.

The rearrangement joins TRBV5-1 to TRBJ2-3; a weak D match, TRBD2 (5 bases). The CDR3 sequence is 15 residues long. Germline values: CDR1 SGHRS, CDR2 YFSETQ. Trimming removed 4 bases at V and 2 bases at J, with 14 bases between. CDR3 sequence (DNA): TGCGCCAGCAGCGCGGGCCTTATCCTCACAGATACGCAGTATTTT. Residues: CASSAGLILTDTQYF. The full variable domain, in which reference TRBV5-1 and TRBJ2-3 provide the parts outside the CDR3, is KAGVTQTPRYLIKTRGQQVTLSCSPISGHRSVSWYQQTPGQGLQFLFEYFSETQRNKGNFPGRFSGRQFSNSRSEMNVSTLELGDSALYLCASSAGLILTDTQYFGPGTRLTVL.